A selection of T cell receptor beta chains follows, all from one sample in a study of CD8 T cells in ankylosing spondylitis. Each CDR3 protein is one row after TCRdb ran MiXCR on the 5' RACE reads. The sample consists of 250,000 or so distinct CDR3 sequences, over 15% of them appearing once. Sequencing input: blood, either unsorted or a sorted T cell fraction (not recorded which). Receptors originate from a male donor with ankylosing spondylitis or in good health (not recorded which). The CDR3 runs from the conserved cysteine through the conserved F or W. Each record gives: V gene, D gene, J gene, clone size, CDR3 protein, CDR3 DNA. A D gene is named only where the DNA matches it firmly. Expanded clones are given a class, and other clones once, few, many or no size at all.

v_call: TRBV20-1
d_call: NA
j_call: TRBJ1-2
clone_size: many
cdr3_aa: CSATYQTGFNYGYTF
cdr3_nt: TGCAGTGCAACGTACCAGACAGGCTTTAACTATGGCTACACCTTC

v_call: TRBV20-1
d_call: NA
j_call: TRBJ1-2
clone_size: many
cdr3_aa: CSARDRTDYGYTF
cdr3_nt: TGCAGTGCTAGAGATCGGACAGACTATGGCTACACCTTC

v_call: TRBV7-8
d_call: TRBD2
j_call: TRBJ2-7
clone_size: many
cdr3_aa: CASSLTSGRVEQYF
cdr3_nt: TGTGCCAGCAGCTTAACTAGCGGGAGGGTCGAGCAGTACTTC

v_call: TRBV6-2/TRBV6-3
d_call: NA
j_call: TRBJ2-7
clone_size: NA
cdr3_aa: CASSSWASYEQYF
cdr3_nt: TGTGCCAGCAGTTCTTGGGCGTCCTACGAGCAGTACTTC

v_call: TRBV15
d_call: NA
j_call: TRBJ2-5
clone_size: NA
cdr3_aa: CATSRAEDQETQYF
cdr3_nt: TGTGCCACCAGCAGAGCGGAAGACCAAGAGACCCAGTACTTC

v_call: TRBV12-3/TRBV12-4
d_call: NA
j_call: TRBJ2-3
clone_size: NA
cdr3_aa: CASSLAQGDKYGTDTQYF
cdr3_nt: TGTGCCAGCAGTTTAGCCCAAGGGGACAAGTACGGCACAGATACGCAGTATTTT

v_call: TRBV20-1
d_call: TRBD2
j_call: TRBJ2-1
clone_size: NA
cdr3_aa: CSASPSSGKFNEQFF
cdr3_nt: TGCAGTGCCTCCCCGTCTAGCGGGAAATTCAATGAGCAGTTCTTC

v_call: TRBV25-1
d_call: TRBD1
j_call: TRBJ1-2
clone_size: few
cdr3_aa: CASSETYRDSSNYGYTF
cdr3_nt: TGTGCCAGCAGTGAAACTTACCGGGACAGCTCTAACTATGGCTACACCTTC

v_call: TRBV15
d_call: TRBD2
j_call: TRBJ2-3
clone_size: few
cdr3_aa: CATSGQRGATDTQYF
cdr3_nt: TGTGCCACCAGCGGTCAGCGGGGGGCCACAGATACGCAGTATTTT

v_call: TRBV30
d_call: TRBD2
j_call: TRBJ2-7
clone_size: NA
cdr3_aa: CAWRLAAYEQYF
cdr3_nt: TGTGCCTGGAGACTAGCGGCCTACGAGCAGTACTTC

v_call: TRBV12-3/TRBV12-4
d_call: NA
j_call: TRBJ2-7
clone_size: few
cdr3_aa: CASSSIIYEQYF
cdr3_nt: TGTGCCAGCAGTTCGATTATCTACGAGCAGTACTTC

v_call: TRBV4-1
d_call: NA
j_call: TRBJ1-2
clone_size: many
cdr3_aa: CASSQVVGVDYGYTF
cdr3_nt: TGCGCCAGCAGCCAAGTTGTAGGGGTGGACTATGGCTACACCTTC

v_call: TRBV4-3
d_call: NA
j_call: TRBJ2-1
clone_size: few
cdr3_aa: CASSQGTTEELYNEQFF
cdr3_nt: TGCGCCAGCAGCCAAGGAACGACAGAGGAGCTTTACAATGAGCAGTTCTTC

v_call: TRBV12-3/TRBV12-4
d_call: NA
j_call: TRBJ2-1
clone_size: few
cdr3_aa: CASRTPRVRGYEQFF
cdr3_nt: TGTGCCAGCAGAACTCCCAGGGTCCGAGGTTATGAGCAGTTCTTC

v_call: TRBV4-1
d_call: TRBD1
j_call: TRBJ1-4
clone_size: many
cdr3_aa: CASSQVYPGQEQKLFF
cdr3_nt: TGCGCCAGCAGCCAAGTCTACCCGGGACAGGAACAAAAACTGTTTTTT

v_call: TRBV4-1
d_call: TRBD2
j_call: TRBJ2-1
clone_size: NA
cdr3_aa: CASSPHSGRPAHAEQFF
cdr3_nt: TGCGCCAGCAGCCCACATAGCGGGAGACCGGCTCACGCGGAGCAGTTCTTC

v_call: TRBV25-1
d_call: TRBD2
j_call: TRBJ2-1
clone_size: few
cdr3_aa: CASTFHGGEGPGDEQFF
cdr3_nt: TGTGCCAGCACTTTTCATGGAGGGGAGGGCCCCGGCGATGAGCAGTTCTTC

v_call: TRBV25-1
d_call: TRBD2
j_call: TRBJ2-1
clone_size: NA
cdr3_aa: CASSDLAGGTYNEQFF
cdr3_nt: TGTGCCAGCAGTGACCTTGCGGGAGGCACCTACAATGAGCAGTTCTTC

v_call: TRBV29-1
d_call: NA
j_call: TRBJ1-4
clone_size: few
cdr3_aa: CSVEEAGTRKLFF
cdr3_nt: TGCAGCGTTGAAGAAGCCGGGACGCGAAAACTGTTTTTT

v_call: TRBV6-1
d_call: TRBD2
j_call: TRBJ2-7
clone_size: NA
cdr3_aa: CASRGTSGMYEQYF
cdr3_nt: TGTGCCAGCAGAGGGACTAGCGGAATGTACGAGCAGTACTTC

v_call: TRBV5-1
d_call: TRBD2
j_call: TRBJ2-7
clone_size: NA
cdr3_aa: CASSLVAGGPYEQYF
cdr3_nt: TGCGCCAGCAGCTTGGTGGCGGGGGGTCCCTACGAGCAGTACTTC

v_call: TRBV27
d_call: TRBD2
j_call: TRBJ2-1
clone_size: many
cdr3_aa: CASSSGTSGSNEQFF
cdr3_nt: TGTGCCAGCAGTTCCGGGACTAGCGGGAGTAATGAGCAGTTCTTC

v_call: TRBV4-3
d_call: TRBD2
j_call: TRBJ2-7
clone_size: NA
cdr3_aa: CASSQEGPSGLYEQYF
cdr3_nt: TGCGCCAGCAGCCAAGAGGGGCCTAGCGGTCTCTACGAGCAGTACTTC

v_call: TRBV6-5
d_call: NA
j_call: TRBJ2-2
clone_size: few
cdr3_aa: CASSYSSWTGHTGELFF
cdr3_nt: TGTGCCAGCAGTTACTCGAGTTGGACGGGGCACACCGGGGAGCTGTTTTTT

v_call: TRBV28
d_call: TRBD1
j_call: TRBJ2-7
clone_size: many
cdr3_aa: CASSSPDRDRGYEQYF
cdr3_nt: TGTGCCAGCAGTTCCCCCGACCGGGACAGGGGATACGAGCAGTACTTC

v_call: TRBV4-3
d_call: TRBD2
j_call: TRBJ2-5
clone_size: NA
cdr3_aa: CASSQERLAGVISETQYF
cdr3_nt: TGCGCCAGCAGCCAAGAGAGGCTAGCGGGAGTTATATCAGAGACCCAGTACTTC

v_call: TRBV20-1
d_call: TRBD2
j_call: TRBJ2-7
clone_size: few
cdr3_aa: CSAELLAANYEQYF
cdr3_nt: TGCAGTGCGGAGCTGCTAGCGGCAAACTACGAGCAGTACTTC

v_call: TRBV28
d_call: TRBD2
j_call: TRBJ2-1
clone_size: NA
cdr3_aa: CASSTTSGAYNEQFF
cdr3_nt: TGTGCCAGCAGTACTACTAGCGGGGCGTACAATGAGCAGTTCTTC

v_call: TRBV7-9
d_call: NA
j_call: TRBJ2-6
clone_size: few
cdr3_aa: CASSLSGTGTGANVLTF
cdr3_nt: TGTGCCAGCAGCTTATCGGGAACAGGGACCGGGGCCAACGTCCTGACTTTC

v_call: TRBV5-5
d_call: TRBD2
j_call: TRBJ2-5
clone_size: NA
cdr3_aa: CASSPSFEREYQETQYF
cdr3_nt: TGTGCCAGCAGCCCAAGCTTCGAGCGGGAGTACCAAGAGACCCAGTACTTC

v_call: TRBV5-6
d_call: NA
j_call: TRBJ2-6
clone_size: NA
cdr3_aa: CASSLGFRRSSGANVLTF
cdr3_nt: TGTGCCAGCAGCTTGGGTTTCAGGCGGAGCTCTGGGGCCAACGTCCTGACTTTC

v_call: TRBV20-1
d_call: NA
j_call: TRBJ2-1
clone_size: few
cdr3_aa: CSATVAYNEQFF
cdr3_nt: TGCAGTGCTACCGTCGCCTACAATGAGCAGTTCTTC

v_call: TRBV12-3/TRBV12-4
d_call: TRBD2
j_call: TRBJ2-1
clone_size: many
cdr3_aa: CASSLVAGPNEQFF
cdr3_nt: TGTGCCAGCAGTTTAGTAGCGGGACCTAATGAGCAGTTCTTC

v_call: TRBV7-8
d_call: NA
j_call: TRBJ2-1
clone_size: many
cdr3_aa: CASSDVPGNEQFF
cdr3_nt: TGTGCCAGCAGCGACGTGCCGGGCAATGAGCAGTTCTTC

v_call: TRBV13
d_call: NA
j_call: TRBJ2-1
clone_size: NA
cdr3_aa: CASSSASAQSSYNEQFF
cdr3_nt: TGTGCCAGCAGCTCGGCTAGCGCCCAGAGCTCCTACAATGAGCAGTTCTTC

v_call: TRBV4-1
d_call: NA
j_call: TRBJ1-3
clone_size: NA
cdr3_aa: CASSPEGTGNTIYF
cdr3_nt: TGCGCCAGCAGCCCGGAGGGGACGGGAAACACCATATATTTT

v_call: TRBV9
d_call: TRBD2
j_call: TRBJ2-1
clone_size: NA
cdr3_aa: CASSPWGLAGARGQFF
cdr3_nt: TGTGCCAGCAGCCCTTGGGGGCTAGCGGGTGCCCGCGGGCAGTTCTTC

v_call: TRBV28
d_call: NA
j_call: TRBJ2-7
clone_size: NA
cdr3_aa: CATGTVSYEQYF
cdr3_nt: TGTGCCACAGGGACGGTATCCTACGAGCAGTACTTC

v_call: TRBV20-1
d_call: NA
j_call: TRBJ2-7
clone_size: many
cdr3_aa: CSARDLSGREQYF
cdr3_nt: TGCAGTGCTAGAGATCTCTCGGGGCGCGAGCAGTACTTC

v_call: TRBV6-2/TRBV6-3
d_call: TRBD1
j_call: TRBJ1-5
clone_size: NA
cdr3_aa: CASSYSIETGANQPQHF
cdr3_nt: TGTGCCAGCAGTTACTCGATAGAGACAGGGGCCAATCAGCCCCAGCATTTT

v_call: TRBV4-1
d_call: NA
j_call: TRBJ2-5
clone_size: few
cdr3_aa: CASSQVRVRETQYF
cdr3_nt: TGCGCCAGCAGCCAAGTTAGGGTACGGGAGACCCAGTACTTC

v_call: TRBV10-2
d_call: NA
j_call: TRBJ2-3
clone_size: few
cdr3_aa: CASSEGGEDTQYF
cdr3_nt: TGCGCCAGCAGTGAGGGGGGCGAGGATACGCAGTATTTT

v_call: TRBV5-1
d_call: TRBD2
j_call: TRBJ2-3
clone_size: many
cdr3_aa: CASSLESGRPTDTQYF
cdr3_nt: TGCGCCAGCAGCTTGGAAAGCGGGAGGCCCACAGATACGCAGTATTTT

v_call: TRBV4-1
d_call: TRBD2
j_call: TRBJ2-7
clone_size: NA
cdr3_aa: CASSMGLYTYEQYF
cdr3_nt: TGCGCCAGCAGCATGGGACTATACACCTACGAGCAGTACTTC

v_call: TRBV6-1
d_call: TRBD2
j_call: TRBJ2-3
clone_size: many
cdr3_aa: CASNERDFTDTQYF
cdr3_nt: TGTGCCAGCAATGAGCGGGACTTCACAGATACGCAGTATTTT

v_call: TRBV4-1
d_call: TRBD2
j_call: TRBJ2-3
clone_size: NA
cdr3_aa: CASSPTTSGGTDTQYF
cdr3_nt: TGCGCCAGCAGCCCGACGACTAGCGGGGGCACAGATACGCAGTATTTT